The 19 T cell receptor beta chains given below trace back to one sample, sequenced in a study of OX40 agonist ivuxolimab in advanced cancers. Some clones are missing from TCRdb's copy, which holds only in-frame ones; the method was immunoSEQ multiplex PCR. The sample records approximately 60,000 clones, about four fifths being singletons. This specimen was CD4+ or CD8+ T cells sorted from blood, taken in a trial of the OX40 agonist ivuxolimab. Source of these receptors: an adult with an advanced solid tumor such as melanoma, head and neck, liver or kidney cancer.

This clone has only one observation. CDR3 protein: CASSLDRGREKLFF. In nucleotides, the CDR3 is TGTGCCAGCAGCTTAGACAGGGGCAGGGAAAAACTGTTTTTT. The J gene is TRBJ1-4, the V gene TRBV7-2; 7 positions match TRBD1. V lost 1 base, J lost 8 bases, and 4 bases stayed unmatched. Germline CDR1 and CDR2: SGHTA and FQGNSA. The CDR3 loop spans 14 amino acids.

The chain links TRBV5-4 to TRBJ2-1; 8 nucleotides agree with TRBD1. J gave up 10 bases and V 4 bases, and 10 bases lay outside the gene matches. Per the germline V gene, CDR1 is SGHNT and CDR2 is YYREEE (reference sequence). The CDR3 contains 14 residues. This chain's CDR3 is CASSRDRRESEQFF. DNA for the CDR3: TGTGCCAGCAGCCGGGACAGGCGAGAAAGCGAGCAGTTCTTC.

The genes are TRBV19 and TRBJ2-5, with 10 nucleotides matching TRBD1. The germline V gene has CDR1 LNHDA and CDR2 SQIVND (reference sequence). This CDR3 has 14 amino acids. J was trimmed by 9 bases and V by 3 bases; bases with no gene match: 7. CDR3 in DNA: TGTGCCAGTAGTATTGTAGGGACAGGGGAGGCCCAGTACTTC. Its protein is CASSIVGTGEAQYF.

Only one count was recorded for this clone. The CDR3 region is CASSYSIRDRVVRQFF. Written as DNA, the CDR3 is TGTGCCAGCAGTTACTCGATAAGGGACAGGGTTGTAAGGCAGTTCTTC. The V and J genes are TRBV6-5 and TRBJ2-1; TRBD1 matches 9 bases. V lost 0 bases to trimming and J lost 12 bases; unmatched junction nucleotides: 12. This CDR3 region has 16 residues. The V gene's germline CDR1 is MNHEY and CDR2 SVGAGI.

DNA for the CDR3: TGTGCCAGCAGCTGGACAGGGGTCGTGCGTGGCTACACCTTC. It codes for CASSWTGVVRGYTF. The chain joins TRBV5-4 to TRBJ1-2, with 9 bases identical to TRBD1. This CDR3 comprises 14 residues. The germline V gene encodes CDR1 SGHNT and CDR2 YYREEE (reference sequence). With V trimmed by 3 bases and J by 7 bases, 7 bases remained unmatched.

The genes are TRBV6-6 and TRBJ2-1, with 12 bases fitting TRBD2. V was pared by 6 bases and J by 3 bases, with 6 bases of the junction left unmatched. There are 16 residues in the CDR3. Germline V gives CDR1 MNHNY, CDR2 SVGAGI (reference sequence). The CDR3 loop reads CASRPRTSGVYNEQFF. CDR3 nucleotides: TGTGCCAGCAGACCCCGGACTAGCGGGGTCTACAATGAGCAGTTCTTC.

This clone was counted only a few times. The chain recombines TRBV5-1 with TRBJ1-1; D is undetermined. CDR3 length: 14 residues. Deletions cut 0 bases from V and 4 bases from J, with 10 bases between. Germline V CDR1 and CDR2: SGHRS, YFSETQ. The CDR3 reads CASSLVPGSTEAFF. CDR3 DNA: TGCGCCAGCAGCTTGGTGCCGGGGAGCACTGAAGCTTTCTTT.

CDR3 sequence reads: CATDTSGRASGANVLTF. In DNA, the CDR3 is TGCGCCACCGACACTAGCGGGAGGGCCTCTGGGGCCAACGTCCTGACTTTC. This chain joins TRBV10-2 and TRBJ2-6, with 13 bases identical to TRBD2. The CDR3 spans 17 residues. Germline V CDR1 and CDR2: WSHSY, SAAADI. Trimming cost V 10 bases and J 0 bases; bases outside gene matches: 6.

The chain uses TRBV27 and TRBJ1-2; TRBD1 matches 7 bases. CDR1 is MNHEY and CDR2 is SMNVEV in the germline V gene (reference sequence). The ends lost 1 base at V and 6 bases at J; junction bases unmatched: 8. The CDR3 totals 15 residues. The DNA of the CDR3 is TGTGCCAGCAGTTTATATTACGGGACAGTAGATGGCTACACCTTC. This translates into CASSLYYGTVDGYTF.

The CDR3 DNA sequence: TGTGCCAGCTTTGACCTACAACAAGGGGAAGGTGGCGGCTACACCTTC. This encodes CASFDLQQGEGGGYTF. V is TRBV28 and J is TRBJ1-2; D is perhaps TRBD1 (5 bases). CDR1 and CDR2 (germline): MDHEN, SYDVKM. The CDR3 consists of 16 residues. The V end lost 8 bases, the J end lost 8 bases, and 27 bases lay between the germline ends.

This clone was recorded once. The chain couples TRBV11-2 to TRBJ2-1, with D perhaps TRBD2 (6 bases). Trimming removed 0 bases from V and 7 bases from J, with 10 bases in between. Germline CDR1 is SGHAT and CDR2 is FQNNGV. The CDR3 consists of 14 residues. CDR3 nucleotides: TGTGCCAGCAGCTTAGACAGGACTATGAATGAGCAGTTCTTC. This codes for CASSLDRTMNEQFF.

The V call is TRBV14, the J call TRBJ1-1, with D hard to call. The germline gives CDR1 SGHDN, CDR2 FVKESK. The V and J ends lost 5 bases and 5 bases respectively, with 15 bases between them. The CDR3 consists of 14 residues. The CDR3 loop is CASSYNPVATEAFF. CDR3 coding DNA: TGTGCCAGCAGCTACAACCCCGTAGCGACTGAAGCTTTCTTT.

The chain has TRBV5-1 and TRBJ2-2, with 11 bases matching TRBD2. Germline CDR1 reads SGHRS; CDR2 reads YFSETQ. This CDR3 has 18 amino acids. The J segment lost 4 bases and the V segment lost 4 bases, leaving 12 bases of the junction unmatched. The CDR3 DNA sequence: TGCGCCAGCAGCCCCACCCCGGCTAGCGGGGGGAGCACCGGGGAGCTGTTTTTT. Translation: CASSPTPASGGSTGELFF.

The V and J genes are TRBV30 and TRBJ1-2; unclear D gene. V lost 0 bases and J lost 8, with 10 bases in between. CDR3 length: 12 residues. Germline loops: CDR1 GTSNPN, CDR2 SVGIG (reference sequence). CDR3 in amino acids: CAWSVGGSGYTF. The CDR3 bases are TGTGCCTGGAGTGTAGGAGGGTCGGGCTACACCTTC.

This clone has a handful of counts. The J gene is TRBJ1-1, the V gene TRBV18; TRBD1 might be the D (6 bases). V was cut by 4 bases and J by 5 bases, with 14 bases left in between. Germline values: CDR1 KGHSH, CDR2 LQKENI. There are 14 residues in the CDR3. CDR3 sequence: CASSQGGASTEAFF. In DNA, the CDR3 is TGTGCCAGCTCACAGGGGGGCGCGTCGACTGAAGCTTTCTTT.

V gene TRBV2 combines with J gene TRBJ2-1; 10 nucleotides align to TRBD1. This CDR3 has 15 amino acids. Unmatched junction bases numbered 9, after V lost 6 bases and J lost 7 bases. Germline values: CDR1 SNHLY, CDR2 FYNNEI. The CDR3: CASRSDRGQMNEQFF. The CDR3 bases are TGTGCCAGCAGAAGCGACAGGGGGCAGATGAATGAGCAGTTCTTC.

The chain links TRBV30 to TRBJ2-1; 9 bases line up with TRBD2. The CDR3 runs to 15 residues. CDR1 and CDR2 from the germline V gene are GTSNPN and SVGIG (reference sequence). V lost 2 bases to trimming and J lost 7 bases; unmatched junction nucleotides: 9. CDR3 DNA: TGTGCCTGGAGTATAGTAGCGGGAGTTAGGAATGAGCAGTTCTTC. Translating it yields CAWSIVAGVRNEQFF.

V is TRBV9 and J is TRBJ2-1, with D perhaps TRBD1 (5 bases). Germline V lookup: CDR1 SGDLS, CDR2 YYNGEE. This CDR3 has 15 amino acids. Trimming left V 4 bases short and J 8 bases short, with 19 bases between. CDR3 DNA sequence: TGTGCCAGCAGCCCAGTAGTCAGGGTAGCCCATGAGCAGTTCTTC. Its translation: CASSPVVRVAHEQFF.

This chain links TRBV6-5 with TRBJ2-3; maybe TRBD2 (5 bases). V was pared by 6 bases and J by 0 bases, with 7 bases between. Germline loops: CDR1 MNHEY, CDR2 SVGAGI. The CDR3 contains 13 residues. CDR3: CASRRASTDTQYF. Written as DNA, the CDR3 is TGTGCCAGCAGGCGGGCTAGCACAGATACGCAGTATTTT.